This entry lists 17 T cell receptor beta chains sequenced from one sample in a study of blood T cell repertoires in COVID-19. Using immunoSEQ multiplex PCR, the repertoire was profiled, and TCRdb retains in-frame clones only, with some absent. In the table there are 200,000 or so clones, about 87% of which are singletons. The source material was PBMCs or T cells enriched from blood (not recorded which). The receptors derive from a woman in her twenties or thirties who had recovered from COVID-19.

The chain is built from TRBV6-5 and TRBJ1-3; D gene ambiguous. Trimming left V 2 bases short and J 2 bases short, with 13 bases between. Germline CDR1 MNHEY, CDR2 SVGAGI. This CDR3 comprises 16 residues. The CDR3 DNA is TGTGCCAGCAGTTACCGGGCAGAGGAGGCTGGAAACACCATATATTTT. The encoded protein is CASSYRAEEAGNTIYF.

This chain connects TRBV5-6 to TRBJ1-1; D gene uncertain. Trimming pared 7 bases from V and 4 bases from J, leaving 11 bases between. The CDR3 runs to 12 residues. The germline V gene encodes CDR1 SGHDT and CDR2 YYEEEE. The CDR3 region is CASGPMGTEAFF. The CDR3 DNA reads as TGTGCCAGCGGGCCAATGGGCACTGAAGCTTTCTTT.

The CDR3 DNA reads TGTGCCAGCAGCTTCCGGACAGGGGGGAATGAGCAGTTCTTC. Encoded protein: CASSFRTGGNEQFF. This chain joins TRBV11-2 and TRBJ2-1; 10 nucleotides agree with TRBD1. With 3 bases clipped from V and 7 bases from J, the junction kept 3 bases outside the gene matches. Germline CDR1 is SGHAT and CDR2 is FQNNGV. This CDR3 region has 14 residues.

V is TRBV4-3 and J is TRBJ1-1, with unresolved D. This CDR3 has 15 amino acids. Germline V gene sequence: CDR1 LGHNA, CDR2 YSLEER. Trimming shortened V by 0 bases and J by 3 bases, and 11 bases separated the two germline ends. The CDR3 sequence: CASSQERIGDTEAFF. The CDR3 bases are TGCGCCAGCAGCCAAGAAAGGATAGGAGACACTGAAGCTTTCTTT.

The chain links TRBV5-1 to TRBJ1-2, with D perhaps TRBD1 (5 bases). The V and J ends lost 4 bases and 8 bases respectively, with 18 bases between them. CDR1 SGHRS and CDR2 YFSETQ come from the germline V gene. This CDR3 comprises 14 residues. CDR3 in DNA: TGCGCCAGCAGCGATACTCAGGGACTGGAGGGCTACACCTTC. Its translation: CASSDTQGLEGYTF.

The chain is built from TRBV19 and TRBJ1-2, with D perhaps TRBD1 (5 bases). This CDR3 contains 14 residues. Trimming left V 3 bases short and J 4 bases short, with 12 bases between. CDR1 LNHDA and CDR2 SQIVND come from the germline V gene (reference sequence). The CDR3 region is CASSIPGLAYGYTF. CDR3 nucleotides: TGTGCCAGTAGTATTCCAGGGCTTGCCTATGGCTACACCTTC.

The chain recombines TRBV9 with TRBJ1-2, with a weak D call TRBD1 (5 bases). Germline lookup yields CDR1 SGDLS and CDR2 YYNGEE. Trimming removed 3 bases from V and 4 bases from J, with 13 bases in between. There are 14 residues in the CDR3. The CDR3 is CASSGGGDGYGYTF. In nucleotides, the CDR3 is TGTGCCAGCAGCGGTGGGGGGGATGGCTATGGCTACACCTTC.

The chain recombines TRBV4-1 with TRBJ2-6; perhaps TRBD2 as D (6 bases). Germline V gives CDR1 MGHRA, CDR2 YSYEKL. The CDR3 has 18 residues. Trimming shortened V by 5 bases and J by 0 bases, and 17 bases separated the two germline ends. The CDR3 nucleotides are TGCGCCAGCAGCGCCTGGGAGGTAAGCGGCTCTGGGGCCAACGTCCTGACTTTC. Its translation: CASSAWEVSGSGANVLTF.

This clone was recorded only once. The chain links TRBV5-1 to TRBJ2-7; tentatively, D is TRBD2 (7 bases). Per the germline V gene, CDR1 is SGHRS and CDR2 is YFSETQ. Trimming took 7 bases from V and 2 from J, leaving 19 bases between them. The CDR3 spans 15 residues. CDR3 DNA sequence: TGCGCCAGCGCGAACCTTGGGGGGGCCACCTACGAGCAGTACTTC. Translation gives CASANLGGATYEQYF.

The CDR3 DNA reads as TGTGCCAGCAGCTTAACAGGAAGGGCTAGCGGGGGAGCAGATACGCAGTATTTT. The encoded protein is CASSLTGRASGGADTQYF. This chain connects TRBV7-3 to TRBJ2-3, with 10 bases identical to TRBD2. From germline, CDR1 is SGHTA and CDR2 FQGTGA. The junction had 10 bases not matched to a gene; V was cut back by 0 bases and J by 4 bases. This CDR3 is 18 amino acids long.

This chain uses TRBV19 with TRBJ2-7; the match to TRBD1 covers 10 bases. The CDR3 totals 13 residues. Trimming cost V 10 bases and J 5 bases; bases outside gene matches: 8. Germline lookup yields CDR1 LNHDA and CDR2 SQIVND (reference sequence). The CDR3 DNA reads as TGTGCCACTCAGGCCGGGACAGGGGACGAGCAGTACTTC. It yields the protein CATQAGTGDEQYF.

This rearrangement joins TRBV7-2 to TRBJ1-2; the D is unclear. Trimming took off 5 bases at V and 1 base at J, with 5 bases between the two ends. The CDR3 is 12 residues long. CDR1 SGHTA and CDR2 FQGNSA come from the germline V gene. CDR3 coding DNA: TGTGCCAGCAGCACAAGTAACTATGGCTACACCTTC. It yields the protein CASSTSNYGYTF.

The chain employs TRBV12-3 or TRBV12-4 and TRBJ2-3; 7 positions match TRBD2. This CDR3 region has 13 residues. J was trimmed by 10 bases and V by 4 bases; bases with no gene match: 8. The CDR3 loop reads CASSWTSTSSQYF. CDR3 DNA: TGTGCCAGCAGTTGGACTAGTACTTCGTCGCAGTATTTT.

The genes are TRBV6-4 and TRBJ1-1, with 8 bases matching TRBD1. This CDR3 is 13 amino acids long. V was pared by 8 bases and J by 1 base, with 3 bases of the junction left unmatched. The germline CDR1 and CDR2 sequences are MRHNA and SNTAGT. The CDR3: CASAQGENTEAFF. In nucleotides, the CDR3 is TGTGCCAGCGCACAGGGGGAGAACACTGAAGCTTTCTTT.

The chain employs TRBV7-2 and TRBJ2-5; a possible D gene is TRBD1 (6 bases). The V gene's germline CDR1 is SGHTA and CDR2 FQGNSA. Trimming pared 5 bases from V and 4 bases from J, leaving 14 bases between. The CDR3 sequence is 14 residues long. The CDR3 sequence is CASSQQGRLETQYF. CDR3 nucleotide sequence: TGTGCCAGCAGCCAACAGGGCCGGCTAGAGACCCAGTACTTC.

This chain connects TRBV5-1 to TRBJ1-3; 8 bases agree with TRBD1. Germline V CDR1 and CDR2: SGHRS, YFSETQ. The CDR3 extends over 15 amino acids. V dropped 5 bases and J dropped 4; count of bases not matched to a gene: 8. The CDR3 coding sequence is TGCGCCAGCAGTTATTTCAGGGGGCAGGGAAACACCATATATTTT. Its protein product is CASSYFRGQGNTIYF. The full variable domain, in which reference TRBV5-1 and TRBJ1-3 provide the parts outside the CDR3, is KAGVTQTPRYLIKTRGQQVTLSCSPISGHRSVSWYQQTPGQGLQFLFEYFSETQRNKGNFPGRFSGRQFSNSRSEMNVSTLELGDSALYLCASSYFRGQGNTIYFGEGSWLTVV.

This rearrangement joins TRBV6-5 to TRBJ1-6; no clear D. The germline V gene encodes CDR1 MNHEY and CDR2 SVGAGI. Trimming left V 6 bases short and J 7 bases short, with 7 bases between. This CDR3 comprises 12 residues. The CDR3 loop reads CASSFTNSPLHF. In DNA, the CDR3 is TGTGCCAGCAGCTTTACAAATTCACCCCTCCACTTT.